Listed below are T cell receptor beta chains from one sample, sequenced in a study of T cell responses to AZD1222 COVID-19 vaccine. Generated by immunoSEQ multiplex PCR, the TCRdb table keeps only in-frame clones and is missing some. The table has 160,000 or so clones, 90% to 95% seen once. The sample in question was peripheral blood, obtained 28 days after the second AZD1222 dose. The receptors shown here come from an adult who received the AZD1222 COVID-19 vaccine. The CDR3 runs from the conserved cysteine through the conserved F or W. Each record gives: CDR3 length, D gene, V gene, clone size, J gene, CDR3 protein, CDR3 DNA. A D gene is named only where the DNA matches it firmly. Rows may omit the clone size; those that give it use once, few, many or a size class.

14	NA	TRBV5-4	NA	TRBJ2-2	CASSSRQDPGELFF	TGTGCCAGCAGCTCCCGACAGGACCCCGGGGAGCTGTTTTTT
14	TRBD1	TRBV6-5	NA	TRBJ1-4	CASATGTENEKLFF	TGTGCCAGCGCAACCGGGACAGAGAATGAAAAACTGTTTTTT
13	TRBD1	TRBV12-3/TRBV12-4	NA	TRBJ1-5	CASRQGADQPQHF	TGTGCCAGCCGACAGGGGGCAGATCAGCCCCAGCATTTT
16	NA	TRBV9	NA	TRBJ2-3	CASSVAVRGSPDTQYF	TGTGCCAGCAGCGTAGCAGTGCGGGGATCCCCGGATACGCAGTATTTT
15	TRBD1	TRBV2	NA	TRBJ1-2	CASSEHQGTAYGYTF	TGTGCCAGCAGTGAACATCAGGGGACAGCCTATGGCTACACCTTC
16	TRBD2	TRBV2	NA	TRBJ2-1	CASRAHSGSSYNEQFF	TGTGCCAGCAGAGCCCATAGCGGGAGCTCCTACAATGAGCAGTTCTTC
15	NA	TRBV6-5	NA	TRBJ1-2	CASSYSGDKGRGYTF	TGTGCCAGCAGTTATTCCGGGGACAAAGGACGTGGCTACACCTTC
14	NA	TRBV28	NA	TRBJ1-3	CASSDIGFGNTIYF	TGTGCCAGCAGCGATATAGGCTTTGGAAACACCATATATTTT
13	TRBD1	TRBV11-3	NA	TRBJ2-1	CASSWLTGAEQFF	TGTGCCAGCAGCTGGTTAACAGGGGCCGAGCAGTTCTTC
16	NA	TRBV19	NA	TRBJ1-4	CASSPGRQPTNEKLFF	TGTGCCAGTAGTCCCGGACGACAGCCGACTAATGAAAAACTGTTTTTT
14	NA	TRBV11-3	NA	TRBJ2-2	CASSRRTGTGELFF	TGTGCCAGCAGCCGACGGACGGGCACCGGGGAGCTGTTTTTT
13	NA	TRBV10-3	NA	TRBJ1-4	CAISEGGGEKLFF	TGTGCCATCAGTGAGGGGGGAGGGGAAAAACTGTTTTTT
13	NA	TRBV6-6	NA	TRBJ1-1	CASSRSGGTEAFF	TGTGCCAGCAGTCGGTCGGGTGGCACTGAAGCTTTCTTT
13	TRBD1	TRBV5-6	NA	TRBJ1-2	CASSSQGNYGYTF	TGTGCCAGCAGCTCACAGGGGAACTATGGCTACACCTTC
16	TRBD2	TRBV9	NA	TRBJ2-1	CASSVDGDSGINEQFF	TGTGCCAGCAGCGTAGACGGCGATAGCGGGATCAATGAGCAGTTCTTC
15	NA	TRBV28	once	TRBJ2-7	CASSSPGQLAYEQYF	TGTGCCAGCAGCTCCCCCGGGCAGCTAGCCTACGAGCAGTACTTC
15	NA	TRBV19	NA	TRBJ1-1	CASSIDEGPDTEAFF	TGTGCCAGTAGTATAGACGAGGGACCCGACACTGAAGCTTTCTTT
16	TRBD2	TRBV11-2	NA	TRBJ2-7	CASSSGLAGGSYEQYF	TGTGCCAGCAGCTCCGGACTAGCGGGGGGGTCCTACGAGCAGTACTTC
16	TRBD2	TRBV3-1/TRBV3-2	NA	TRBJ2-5	CASSPRTSGGRETQYF	TGTGCCAGCAGCCCCCGGACTAGCGGGGGGCGGGAGACCCAGTACTTC
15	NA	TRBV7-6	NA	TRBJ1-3	CASSLVGFSGNTIYF	TGTGCCAGCAGCTTAGTGGGTTTCTCTGGAAACACCATATATTTT
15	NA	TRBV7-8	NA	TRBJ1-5	CASSHAEVRGLSQHF	TGTGCCAGCAGCCACGCGGAGGTACGGGGGTTGTCCCAGCATTTT
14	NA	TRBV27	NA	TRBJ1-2	CASSLYRGAYGYTF	TGTGCCAGCAGTTTATATCGGGGGGCTTATGGCTACACCTTC